This is a list of T cell receptor beta chains from one sample in a study of shared clonotypes between healthy human individuals. Clones were sequenced by immunoSEQ multiplex PCR, and TCRdb holds only the in-frame ones, with some missing. The table has about 2.1 million clones, around 93% seen once. The specimen was naive CD8+ T cells from PBMCs. These TCRs come from a man aged 18 to 29 in good health. Some clones in this sample may be carry-over from other donors' samples. Each CDR3 is given with its conserved first and last residue. The order of the fields is J gene, clone size, V gene, CDR3 length, D gene, CDR3 protein, CDR3 DNA. The D gene is left open where the match is weak. The size of a clone is reported for some rows only, either as once, few or many, or as a class for expanded clones.

j_gene: TRBJ2-2; abundance: few; v_gene: TRBV29-1; len: 11; d_gene: NA; CDR3aa: CSVRSTGELFF; CDR3nt: TGCAGCGTCCGTTCGACAGGGGAGCTGTTTTTT
j_gene: TRBJ2-7; abundance: once; v_gene: TRBV11-2; len: 16; d_gene: NA; CDR3aa: CASSPQPSQGSDEQYF; CDR3nt: TGTGCCAGCAGCCCACAGCCCTCACAGGGTTCCGACGAGCAGTACTTC
j_gene: TRBJ1-4; abundance: NA; v_gene: TRBV15; len: 16; d_gene: TRBD1; CDR3aa: CATSRDRGFMYEKLFF; CDR3nt: TGTGCCACCAGCAGGGACAGGGGGTTCATGTACGAAAAACTGTTTTTT
j_gene: TRBJ2-2; abundance: NA; v_gene: TRBV14; len: 15; d_gene: NA; CDR3aa: CASSLRTLNTGELFF; CDR3nt: TGTGCCAGCAGCCTAAGGACACTTAACACCGGGGAGCTGTTTTTT
j_gene: TRBJ1-3; abundance: NA; v_gene: TRBV7-9; len: 17; d_gene: NA; CDR3aa: CASSPREELVPGNTIYF; CDR3nt: TGTGCCAGCAGCCCCCGGGAGGAGTTGGTACCTGGAAACACCATATATTTT
j_gene: TRBJ1-2; abundance: NA; v_gene: TRBV9; len: 17; d_gene: TRBD1; CDR3aa: CASSVPTSTGVDYGYTF; CDR3nt: TGTGCCAGCAGCGTACCTACCTCGACAGGGGTGGACTATGGCTACACCTTC
j_gene: TRBJ1-5; abundance: NA; v_gene: TRBV2; len: 17; d_gene: TRBD1; CDR3aa: CASAFPGQGEGNQPQHF; CDR3nt: TGTGCCAGCGCCTTCCCCGGACAGGGAGAGGGCAATCAGCCCCAGCATTTT
j_gene: TRBJ2-2; abundance: NA; v_gene: TRBV14; len: 15; d_gene: NA; CDR3aa: CASSRGYQGTGELFF; CDR3nt: TGTGCCAGCAGCCGGGGTTATCAGGGGACCGGGGAGCTGTTTTTT
j_gene: TRBJ1-2; abundance: once; v_gene: TRBV4-1; len: 14; d_gene: NA; CDR3aa: CASSQDTGNYGYTF; CDR3nt: TGCGCCAGCAGCCAAGATACGGGCAACTATGGCTACACCTTC
j_gene: TRBJ2-2; abundance: NA; v_gene: TRBV5-1; len: 15; d_gene: NA; CDR3aa: CASSLRQVTTGELFF; CDR3nt: TGCGCCAGCAGCTTGAGGCAGGTCACCACCGGGGAGCTGTTTTTT
j_gene: TRBJ2-5; abundance: NA; v_gene: TRBV4-1; len: 16; d_gene: NA; CDR3aa: CASSQDSGWVVETQYF; CDR3nt: TGCGCCAGCAGCCAAGACTCGGGGTGGGTGGTAGAGACCCAGTACTTC
j_gene: TRBJ2-4; abundance: NA; v_gene: TRBV19; len: 17; d_gene: TRBD1; CDR3aa: CASSPYTGGLAKNIQYF; CDR3nt: TGTGCCAGTAGCCCTTACACAGGGGGATTAGCCAAAAACATTCAGTACTTC
j_gene: TRBJ1-4; abundance: NA; v_gene: TRBV2; len: 14; d_gene: TRBD1; CDR3aa: CASRSRGSGEKLFF; CDR3nt: TGTGCCAGCAGGTCCAGGGGGTCGGGTGAAAAACTGTTTTTT
j_gene: TRBJ2-1; abundance: NA; v_gene: TRBV19; len: 17; d_gene: NA; CDR3aa: CASSTRDTLSSYNEQFF; CDR3nt: TGTGCCAGTTCGACCCGGGACACGCTGAGCTCCTACAATGAGCAGTTCTTC
j_gene: TRBJ2-3; abundance: once; v_gene: TRBV9; len: 14; d_gene: NA; CDR3aa: CASSVTTGTDTQYF; CDR3nt: TGTGCCAGCAGCGTAACAACAGGCACAGATACGCAGTATTTT
j_gene: TRBJ1-4; abundance: NA; v_gene: TRBV4-3; len: 15; d_gene: NA; CDR3aa: CASSQGWGLDEKLFF; CDR3nt: TGCGCCAGCAGCCAAGGGTGGGGGCTTGATGAAAAACTGTTTTTT
j_gene: TRBJ2-5; abundance: NA; v_gene: TRBV19; len: 15; d_gene: NA; CDR3aa: CASSIFGGGQETQYF; CDR3nt: TGTGCCAGTAGTATATTCGGGGGAGGCCAAGAGACCCAGTACTTC
j_gene: TRBJ1-1; abundance: NA; v_gene: TRBV27; len: 14; d_gene: NA; CDR3aa: CASSPRGTNTEAFF; CDR3nt: TGTGCCAGCAGCCCGAGGGGGACGAACACTGAAGCTTTCTTT
j_gene: TRBJ1-1; abundance: NA; v_gene: TRBV28; len: 15; d_gene: TRBD1; CDR3aa: CASSTQQGVNTEAFF; CDR3nt: TGTGCCAGCAGTACCCAACAGGGGGTAAACACTGAAGCTTTCTTT
j_gene: TRBJ2-3; abundance: NA; v_gene: TRBV9; len: 15; d_gene: NA; CDR3aa: CASSVRALSTDTQYF; CDR3nt: TGTGCCAGCAGCGTCCGGGCCCTAAGCACAGATACGCAGTATTTT
j_gene: TRBJ2-7; abundance: NA; v_gene: TRBV27; len: 14; d_gene: TRBD1; CDR3aa: CASSLTGGSYEQYF; CDR3nt: TGTGCCAGCAGCCTTACAGGGGGCTCCTACGAGCAGTACTTC
j_gene: TRBJ1-2; abundance: NA; v_gene: TRBV2; len: 14; d_gene: NA; CDR3aa: CASSGRSLLGGYTF; CDR3nt: TGTGCCAGCAGTGGGCGGTCCCTTTTGGGTGGCTACACCTTC
j_gene: TRBJ1-5; abundance: NA; v_gene: TRBV7-8; len: 14; d_gene: NA; CDR3aa: CASSLDNPDQPQHF; CDR3nt: TGTGCCAGCAGCTTAGACAATCCGGATCAGCCCCAGCATTTT
j_gene: TRBJ2-7; abundance: NA; v_gene: TRBV11-2; len: 13; d_gene: NA; CDR3aa: CASSFPGSVEQYF; CDR3nt: TGTGCCAGCAGCTTCCCAGGGTCAGTCGAGCAGTACTTC
j_gene: TRBJ2-3; abundance: NA; v_gene: TRBV30; len: 16; d_gene: NA; CDR3aa: CAWSVGLAASTDTQYF; CDR3nt: TGTGCCTGGAGTGTCGGTCTAGCTGCTAGCACAGATACGCAGTATTTT
j_gene: TRBJ1-4; abundance: NA; v_gene: TRBV11-2; len: 15; d_gene: NA; CDR3aa: CASRAGVVTNEKLFF; CDR3nt: TGTGCCAGCAGGGCTGGGGTTGTGACTAATGAAAAACTGTTTTTT
j_gene: TRBJ2-2; abundance: NA; v_gene: TRBV9; len: 18; d_gene: TRBD2; CDR3aa: CASSPVGLAASNTGELFF; CDR3nt: TGTGCCAGCAGCCCCGTGGGGCTAGCGGCTTCGAACACCGGGGAGCTGTTTTTT
j_gene: TRBJ1-2; abundance: NA; v_gene: TRBV28; len: 16; d_gene: NA; CDR3aa: CASSLKTGSANYGYTF; CDR3nt: TGTGCCAGCAGTTTAAAAACCGGGTCAGCTAACTATGGCTACACCTTC
j_gene: TRBJ1-2; abundance: NA; v_gene: TRBV11-2; len: 19; d_gene: NA; CDR3aa: CASSLTLVQTPNLNYGYTF; CDR3nt: TGTGCCAGCAGCTTAACCTTGGTCCAGACACCCAACCTTAACTATGGCTACACCTTC
j_gene: TRBJ2-5; abundance: NA; v_gene: TRBV5-1; len: 19; d_gene: TRBD2; CDR3aa: CASTYGTSGIRSSEETQYF; CDR3nt: TGCGCCAGCACCTATGGGACTAGCGGGATCCGTTCAAGCGAAGAGACCCAGTACTTC
j_gene: TRBJ2-7; abundance: NA; v_gene: TRBV7-9; len: 14; d_gene: NA; CDR3aa: CASSPEWSSYEQYF; CDR3nt: TGTGCCAGCAGCCCCGAGTGGAGCTCCTACGAGCAGTACTTC
j_gene: TRBJ2-7; abundance: NA; v_gene: TRBV10-3; len: 13; d_gene: NA; CDR3aa: CAISESLGYEQYF; CDR3nt: TGTGCCATCAGTGAGTCTCTGGGGTACGAGCAGTACTTC
j_gene: TRBJ2-1; abundance: NA; v_gene: TRBV7-3; len: 15; d_gene: NA; CDR3aa: CASSLDGSLYNEQFF; CDR3nt: TGTGCCAGCAGCTTAGACGGGAGCCTTTACAATGAGCAGTTCTTC
j_gene: TRBJ2-3; abundance: once; v_gene: TRBV4-2; len: 12; d_gene: NA; CDR3aa: CASRRLDGTQYF; CDR3nt: TGTGCCAGCAGACGACTAGACGGTACGCAGTATTTT
j_gene: TRBJ2-1; abundance: NA; v_gene: TRBV28; len: 13; d_gene: TRBD1; CDR3aa: CASRTAQGDEQFF; CDR3nt: TGTGCCAGCCGTACCGCCCAGGGGGATGAGCAGTTCTTC
j_gene: TRBJ2-5; abundance: NA; v_gene: TRBV19; len: 14; d_gene: NA; CDR3aa: CASSIYGEGETQYF; CDR3nt: TGTGCCAGTAGTATCTACGGGGAAGGGGAGACCCAGTACTTC
j_gene: TRBJ1-1; abundance: NA; v_gene: TRBV7-6; len: 14; d_gene: NA; CDR3aa: CASSLSKGSTEAFF; CDR3nt: TGTGCCAGCAGCTTATCTAAGGGAAGCACTGAAGCTTTCTTT
j_gene: TRBJ2-1; abundance: NA; v_gene: TRBV2; len: 16; d_gene: TRBD2; CDR3aa: CASIFGLAEPNNEQFF; CDR3nt: TGTGCCAGCATATTTGGACTAGCGGAACCCAACAATGAGCAGTTCTTC
j_gene: TRBJ2-1; abundance: NA; v_gene: TRBV5-6; len: 13; d_gene: TRBD2; CDR3aa: CASSLPSGNEQFF; CDR3nt: TGTGCCAGCAGCTTGCCTAGCGGGAATGAGCAGTTCTTC
j_gene: TRBJ2-3; abundance: NA; v_gene: TRBV5-1; len: 15; d_gene: TRBD2; CDR3aa: CASSHGTSGTDTQYF; CDR3nt: TGCGCCAGCAGCCACGGGACTAGCGGGACAGATACGCAGTATTTT
j_gene: TRBJ1-2; abundance: NA; v_gene: TRBV7-9; len: 14; d_gene: NA; CDR3aa: CASSLVGTAYGYTF; CDR3nt: TGTGCCAGCAGCTTAGTAGGAACAGCGTATGGCTACACCTTC
j_gene: TRBJ2-1; abundance: NA; v_gene: TRBV11-2; len: 15; d_gene: TRBD1; CDR3aa: CASSLVQGARGEQFF; CDR3nt: TGTGCCAGCAGCTTAGTACAGGGGGCTAGGGGTGAGCAGTTCTTC
j_gene: TRBJ1-1; abundance: NA; v_gene: TRBV4-1; len: 14; d_gene: NA; CDR3aa: CASSQGWGNTEAFF; CDR3nt: TGCGCCAGCAGCCAAGGATGGGGGAACACTGAAGCTTTCTTT
j_gene: TRBJ1-2; abundance: NA; v_gene: TRBV27; len: 16; d_gene: NA; CDR3aa: CASSTLLGGPPGGYTF; CDR3nt: TGTGCCAGCAGTACCCTTCTGGGGGGCCCCCCCGGTGGCTACACCTTC
j_gene: TRBJ2-7; abundance: NA; v_gene: TRBV28; len: 15; d_gene: TRBD2; CDR3aa: CASSRPGGSLYEQYF; CDR3nt: TGTGCCAGCAGCCGACCGGGGGGGAGCCTCTACGAGCAGTACTTC
j_gene: TRBJ1-4; abundance: NA; v_gene: TRBV4-3; len: 15; d_gene: TRBD1; CDR3aa: CASSGEGQGGEKLFF; CDR3nt: TGCGCCAGCTCCGGAGAGGGGCAGGGGGGTGAAAAACTGTTTTTT
j_gene: TRBJ1-1; abundance: NA; v_gene: TRBV4-1; len: 15; d_gene: NA; CDR3aa: CASSQDLGPNTEAFF; CDR3nt: TGCGCCAGCAGCCAAGATCTGGGACCGAACACTGAAGCTTTCTTT